This is a list of T cell receptor beta chains from one sample in a study of shared clonotypes between healthy human individuals. Here immunoSEQ multiplex PCR was the method, and the copy in TCRdb shows in-frame clones only, minus some. The profile shows about half a million clones, approximately 77% of them singletons. The sequenced material came from PBMCs. Receptors were obtained from a woman aged 40 to 50 in good health. Some clones in this sample may be carry-over from other donors' samples. CDR3s include the opening cysteine and the closing phenylalanine or tryptophan. The D gene is left open where the match is weak. Clone size is not always given. Where it is, it says once, few, many or a class for expanded clones.

clone_size: -
j_call: TRBJ2-3
d_call: TRBD2
v_call: TRBV9
cdr3_nt: TGTGCCAGCAGCGTTAGTGGGAGGGCCGGAGATACGCAGTATTTT
cdr3_aa: CASSVSGRAGDTQYF

clone_size: once
j_call: TRBJ2-1
d_call: TRBD2
v_call: TRBV19
cdr3_nt: TGTGCCAGTACTCTTGGGACTAGCGGAATTAATGAGCAGTTCTTC
cdr3_aa: CASTLGTSGINEQFF

clone_size: few
j_call: TRBJ2-2
d_call: -
v_call: TRBV19
cdr3_nt: TGTGCCAGTAGTATATCGTGGACCTACCCCGGGGAGCTGTTTTTT
cdr3_aa: CASSISWTYPGELFF

clone_size: -
j_call: TRBJ1-5
d_call: -
v_call: TRBV5-6
cdr3_nt: TGTGCCAGCAGCTTACTTAGTCAGCCCCAGCATTTT
cdr3_aa: CASSLLSQPQHF

clone_size: -
j_call: TRBJ2-5
d_call: -
v_call: TRBV2
cdr3_nt: TGTGCCAGCAGTGAACGGACAGAGACCCAGTACTTC
cdr3_aa: CASSERTETQYF

clone_size: -
j_call: TRBJ2-1
d_call: TRBD2
v_call: TRBV6-6
cdr3_nt: TGTGCCAGCAGTTACCTCGGGACTAGCCAAGACAATGAGCAGTTCTTC
cdr3_aa: CASSYLGTSQDNEQFF

clone_size: -
j_call: TRBJ2-7
d_call: -
v_call: TRBV11-2
cdr3_nt: TGTGCCAGCAGCTGGCAGGGTTACGAGCAGTACTTC
cdr3_aa: CASSWQGYEQYF

clone_size: -
j_call: TRBJ2-2
d_call: -
v_call: TRBV10-3
cdr3_nt: TGTGCCATCAGTGGACAGTCGGGCACCGGGGAGCTGTTTTTT
cdr3_aa: CAISGQSGTGELFF

clone_size: -
j_call: TRBJ2-1
d_call: -
v_call: TRBV5-6
cdr3_nt: TGTGCCAGCAGCTCCTCGGACAAAGACTACAATGAGCAGTTCTTC
cdr3_aa: CASSSSDKDYNEQFF

clone_size: once
j_call: TRBJ1-2
d_call: -
v_call: TRBV18
cdr3_nt: TGTGCCTCGGCCCGAGAACAGGGTGAGGATGGCTACACCTTC
cdr3_aa: CASAREQGEDGYTF

clone_size: many
j_call: TRBJ2-1
d_call: -
v_call: TRBV5-1
cdr3_nt: TGCGCCAGCAGCTTGGCTCCTGCGGGACGGAGTAATGAGCAGTTCTTC
cdr3_aa: CASSLAPAGRSNEQFF

clone_size: -
j_call: TRBJ2-7
d_call: -
v_call: TRBV27
cdr3_nt: TGTGCCAGCAGTTTCCTCGGCGAGCAGTACTTC
cdr3_aa: CASSFLGEQYF

clone_size: -
j_call: TRBJ2-5
d_call: TRBD1
v_call: TRBV7-9
cdr3_nt: TGTGCCAGCAGCTCGGACAGGGGGCAGACCCAGTACTTC
cdr3_aa: CASSSDRGQTQYF

clone_size: -
j_call: TRBJ1-2
d_call: -
v_call: TRBV30
cdr3_nt: TGTGCCTGGAGTGTAAACCATCTGGGTGGCTACACCTTC
cdr3_aa: CAWSVNHLGGYTF

clone_size: many
j_call: TRBJ2-5
d_call: -
v_call: TRBV5-6
cdr3_nt: TGTGCCAGCAGCCAGCCTAGTCTAGAGACCCAGTACTTC
cdr3_aa: CASSQPSLETQYF

clone_size: once
j_call: TRBJ2-7
d_call: TRBD1
v_call: TRBV2
cdr3_nt: TGTGCCAGCCTCAGGGAGAGACAGGGGGCCGACGAGCAGTACTTC
cdr3_aa: CASLRERQGADEQYF

clone_size: -
j_call: TRBJ2-2
d_call: -
v_call: TRBV9
cdr3_nt: TGTGCCAGCAGCGTAGGTCCTGGGGGCAGTGACACCGGGGAGCTGTTTTTT
cdr3_aa: CASSVGPGGSDTGELFF

clone_size: -
j_call: TRBJ2-5
d_call: TRBD2
v_call: TRBV7-6
cdr3_nt: TGTGCCAGCAGCTTAGAACCTAGCGGGAGGGAGACCCAGTACTTC
cdr3_aa: CASSLEPSGRETQYF

clone_size: once
j_call: TRBJ1-5
d_call: -
v_call: TRBV19
cdr3_nt: TGTGCCACCCAAGGAGGGGGAACTAGCAATCAGCCCCAGCATTTT
cdr3_aa: CATQGGGTSNQPQHF

clone_size: -
j_call: TRBJ2-2
d_call: -
v_call: TRBV9
cdr3_nt: TGTGCCAGCAGCGTGCGGGATTGGGTTGGTACCGGGGAGCTGTTTTTT
cdr3_aa: CASSVRDWVGTGELFF

clone_size: once
j_call: TRBJ2-3
d_call: -
v_call: TRBV5-8
cdr3_nt: TGTGCCAGCAGCCCCATATTAGATACGCAGTATTTT
cdr3_aa: CASSPILDTQYF

clone_size: -
j_call: TRBJ1-3
d_call: TRBD1
v_call: TRBV7-2
cdr3_nt: TGTGCCAGCAGCTTAGCGGGGACAGCTGGAAACACCATATATTTT
cdr3_aa: CASSLAGTAGNTIYF

clone_size: once
j_call: TRBJ2-3
d_call: TRBD1
v_call: TRBV9
cdr3_nt: TGTGCCAGCAGCGTAGAGGGACAGTCGAGGTATACGCAGTATTTT
cdr3_aa: CASSVEGQSRYTQYF

clone_size: -
j_call: TRBJ2-7
d_call: -
v_call: TRBV30
cdr3_nt: TGTGCCTGGAGCATAGCCCGGGGACCCTTATACTACGAGCAGTACTTC
cdr3_aa: CAWSIARGPLYYEQYF

clone_size: -
j_call: TRBJ1-1
d_call: TRBD1
v_call: TRBV30
cdr3_nt: TGTGCCTGGAGTACCACAGGGGGCACTGAAGCTTTCTTT
cdr3_aa: CAWSTTGGTEAFF

clone_size: -
j_call: TRBJ1-4
d_call: -
v_call: TRBV5-4
cdr3_nt: TGTGCCAGCAGTAGGGGGGGCCTAGCTAATGAAAAACTGTTTTTT
cdr3_aa: CASSRGGLANEKLFF

clone_size: -
j_call: TRBJ2-7
d_call: TRBD1
v_call: TRBV7-7
cdr3_nt: TGTGCTAGCAGCCCGTCCGGGACAGGGACGGGGGAGCAGTACTTC
cdr3_aa: CASSPSGTGTGEQYF

clone_size: -
j_call: TRBJ1-3
d_call: -
v_call: TRBV6-1
cdr3_nt: TGTGCCAGCAGTAACGACATGAGCTCTGGAAACACCATATATTTT
cdr3_aa: CASSNDMSSGNTIYF

clone_size: -
j_call: TRBJ1-2
d_call: -
v_call: TRBV10-1
cdr3_nt: TGCGCCAGCAGTGAAACTTGGTATGGCTACACCTTC
cdr3_aa: CASSETWYGYTF

clone_size: many
j_call: TRBJ2-6
d_call: -
v_call: TRBV29-1
cdr3_nt: TGCAGCGTGGCTCGGGACGTCCACTCTGGGGCCAACGTCCTGACTTTC
cdr3_aa: CSVARDVHSGANVLTF

clone_size: -
j_call: TRBJ2-3
d_call: -
v_call: TRBV30
cdr3_nt: TGTGCCTGGAGGGGGGGCGGAGATACGCAGTATTTT
cdr3_aa: CAWRGGGDTQYF

clone_size: -
j_call: TRBJ2-7
d_call: -
v_call: TRBV28
cdr3_nt: TGTGCCAGCAGTTTGAGGAGACAGGCCTACGAGCAGTACTTC
cdr3_aa: CASSLRRQAYEQYF

clone_size: -
j_call: TRBJ1-1
d_call: -
v_call: TRBV28
cdr3_nt: TGTGCCAGCAGTTCCCCAGCCGGGGACACTGAAGCTTTCTTT
cdr3_aa: CASSSPAGDTEAFF

clone_size: many
j_call: TRBJ1-1
d_call: -
v_call: TRBV7-3
cdr3_nt: TGTGCCAGCAGCTTAAGAGGTGGTTCTAGGGACACTGAAGCTTTCTTT
cdr3_aa: CASSLRGGSRDTEAFF

clone_size: -
j_call: TRBJ2-4
d_call: -
v_call: TRBV30
cdr3_nt: TGTGCCCTATCCTCGGGACTCCCCGGAGGAGGAGCCAAAAACATTCAGTACTTC
cdr3_aa: CALSSGLPGGGAKNIQYF

clone_size: -
j_call: TRBJ2-1
d_call: TRBD2
v_call: TRBV2
cdr3_nt: TGTGCCAGCAGTTATCGCCCGGGACTAGCGACCTACAATGAGCAGTTCTTC
cdr3_aa: CASSYRPGLATYNEQFF

clone_size: few
j_call: TRBJ1-1
d_call: TRBD1
v_call: TRBV5-4
cdr3_nt: TGTGCCAGCAACAACAGGGGTTCGGACACTGAAGCTTTCTTT
cdr3_aa: CASNNRGSDTEAFF

clone_size: -
j_call: TRBJ1-3
d_call: -
v_call: TRBV4-2
cdr3_nt: TGTGCCAGCAGCCCTGCCACCGGGGTTAGTGGTGGCACCATATATTTT
cdr3_aa: CASSPATGVSGGTIYF

clone_size: -
j_call: TRBJ2-1
d_call: TRBD2
v_call: TRBV14
cdr3_nt: TGTGCCAGCAGCCAAGCTCTAGCGGGAGAGCAGTTCTTC
cdr3_aa: CASSQALAGEQFF

clone_size: -
j_call: TRBJ1-2
d_call: -
v_call: TRBV28
cdr3_nt: TGTGCCAGCAGTTTATGGGGGCGGAACTATGGCTACACCTTC
cdr3_aa: CASSLWGRNYGYTF

clone_size: -
j_call: TRBJ1-2
d_call: -
v_call: TRBV30
cdr3_nt: TGTGCCTGGAGTGTACTTGGATATGGCTACACCTTC
cdr3_aa: CAWSVLGYGYTF

clone_size: -
j_call: TRBJ2-1
d_call: -
v_call: TRBV5-1
cdr3_nt: TGCGCCAGCAGCTTACAGGGTTTCGATGAGCAGTTCTTC
cdr3_aa: CASSLQGFDEQFF

clone_size: -
j_call: TRBJ1-1
d_call: -
v_call: TRBV5-4
cdr3_nt: TGTGCCAGCAGCCCTCGGAGGGTGAAGGAGGCTTTCTTT
cdr3_aa: CASSPRRVKEAFF

clone_size: -
j_call: TRBJ2-5
d_call: -
v_call: TRBV9
cdr3_nt: TGTGCCAGCAGCCCGCGGGACTTGAAAGAGACCCAGTACTTC
cdr3_aa: CASSPRDLKETQYF

clone_size: few
j_call: TRBJ2-5
d_call: TRBD2
v_call: TRBV29-1
cdr3_nt: TGCAGCGTTTGGGCCGGTGGGAGGGCCAAAGAGACCCAGTACTTC
cdr3_aa: CSVWAGGRAKETQYF

clone_size: -
j_call: TRBJ2-3
d_call: -
v_call: TRBV2
cdr3_nt: TGTGCGAGAGGGCAGGCCACTGGGGATACGCAGTATTTT
cdr3_aa: CARGQATGDTQYF